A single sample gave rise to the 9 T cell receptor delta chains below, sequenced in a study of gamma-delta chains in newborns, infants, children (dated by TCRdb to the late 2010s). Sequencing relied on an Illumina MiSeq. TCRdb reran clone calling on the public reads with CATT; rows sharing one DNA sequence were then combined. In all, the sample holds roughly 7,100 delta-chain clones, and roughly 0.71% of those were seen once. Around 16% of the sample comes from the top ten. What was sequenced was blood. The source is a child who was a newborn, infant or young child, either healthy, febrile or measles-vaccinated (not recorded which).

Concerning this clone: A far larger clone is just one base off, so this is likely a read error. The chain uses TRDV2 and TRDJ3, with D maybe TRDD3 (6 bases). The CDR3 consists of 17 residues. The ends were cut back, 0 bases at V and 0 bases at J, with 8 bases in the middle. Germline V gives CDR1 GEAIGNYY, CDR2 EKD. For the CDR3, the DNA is TGTGCCTGTGACACCTGGGGGTGCTCCTGGGACACCCGACAGATGTTTTTC. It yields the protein CACDTWGCSWDTRQMFF.

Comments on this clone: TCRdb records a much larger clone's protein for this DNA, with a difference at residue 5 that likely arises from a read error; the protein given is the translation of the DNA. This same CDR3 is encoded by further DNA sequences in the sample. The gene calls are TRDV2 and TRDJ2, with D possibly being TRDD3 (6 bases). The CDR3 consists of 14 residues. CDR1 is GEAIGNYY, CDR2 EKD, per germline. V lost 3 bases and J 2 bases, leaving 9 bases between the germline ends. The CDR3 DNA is TGTGCCTGTGACGCCTGGGGATTGACAGCACAACTCTTCTTT. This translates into CACDAWGLTAQLFF.

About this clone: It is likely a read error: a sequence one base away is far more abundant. The CDR3 region is CACDCTGSSWGTRQMFF. The CDR3 DNA sequence: TGTGCCTGTGACTGTACTGGGAGCTCCTGGGGCACCCGACAGATGTTTTTC. The rearrangement links TRDV2 to TRDJ3, with a weak D call TRDD3 (6 bases). Germline-derived CDR1 and CDR2 are GEAIGNYY and EKD. This CDR3 has 17 residues.

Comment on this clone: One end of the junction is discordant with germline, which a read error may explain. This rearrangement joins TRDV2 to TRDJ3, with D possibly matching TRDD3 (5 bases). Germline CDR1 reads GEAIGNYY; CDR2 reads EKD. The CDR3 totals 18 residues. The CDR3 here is CACDTEGLRSRDTRQVFF. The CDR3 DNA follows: TGTGCCTGTGACACAGAGGGATTAAGGTCCCGGGACACCCGACAGGTGTTTTTC.

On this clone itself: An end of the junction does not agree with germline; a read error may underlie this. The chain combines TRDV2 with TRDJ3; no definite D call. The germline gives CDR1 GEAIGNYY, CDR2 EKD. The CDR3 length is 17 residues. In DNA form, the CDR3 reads TGTGCCTGTGACAGACTTGGAGGGTCCCGGGACACCCGGCAGATGTTTTTC. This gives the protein CACDRLGGSRDTRQMFF.

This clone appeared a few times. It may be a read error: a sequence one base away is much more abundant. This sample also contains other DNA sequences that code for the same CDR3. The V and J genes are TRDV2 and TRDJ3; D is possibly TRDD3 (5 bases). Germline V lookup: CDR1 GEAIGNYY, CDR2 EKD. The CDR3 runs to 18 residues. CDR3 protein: CACDTVAGGSWDTRQMFF. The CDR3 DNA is TGTGCCTGTGACACCGTTGCGGGCGGGTCCTGGGACACACGACAGATGTTTTTC.

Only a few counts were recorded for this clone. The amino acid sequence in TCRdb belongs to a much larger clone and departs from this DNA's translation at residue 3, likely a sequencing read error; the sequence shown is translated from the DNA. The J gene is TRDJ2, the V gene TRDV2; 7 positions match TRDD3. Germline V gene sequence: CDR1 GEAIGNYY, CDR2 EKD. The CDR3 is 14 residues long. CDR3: CARDTWGLTAQLFF. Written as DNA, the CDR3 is TGTGCCCGTGACACCTGGGGGCTTACAGCACAACTCTTCTTT.

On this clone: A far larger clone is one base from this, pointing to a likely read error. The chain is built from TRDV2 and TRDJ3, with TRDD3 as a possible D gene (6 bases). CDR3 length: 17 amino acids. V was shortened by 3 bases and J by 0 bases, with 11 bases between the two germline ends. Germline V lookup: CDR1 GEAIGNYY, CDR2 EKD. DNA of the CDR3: TGTGCCTGTGACGCGATACGCGGCTCCTGGGACACCCGACAGATGTTTTTC. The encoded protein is CACDAIRGSWDTRQMFF.

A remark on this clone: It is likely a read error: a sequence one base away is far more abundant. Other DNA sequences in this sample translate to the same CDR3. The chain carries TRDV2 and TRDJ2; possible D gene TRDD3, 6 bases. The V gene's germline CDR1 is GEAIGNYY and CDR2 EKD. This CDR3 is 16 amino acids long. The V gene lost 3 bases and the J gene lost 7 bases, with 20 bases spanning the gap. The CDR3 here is CACDSLLGDTLAQLFF. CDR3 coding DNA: TGTGCCTGTGACTCCCTACTGGGTGATACGCTAGCACAACTCTTCTTT.